This T cell receptor beta chain was found in a study of T cells after somatic rescue of genetic block. The germline V and J ends were trimmed by 5 bases and 7 bases, with 14 bases remaining between them. Germline V gene lookup returns CDR1 MNHEY and CDR2 SMNVEV (reference sequence). This CDR3 is 14 amino acids long. Sequencing used immunoSEQ multiplex PCR; TCRdb keeps in-frame clones, though not all of them. The sample lists 95,000 to 120,000 clones; around 90% were seen once. Sequencing was done on a sample of peripheral blood mononuclear cells (PBMCs). This TCR derives from a woman in her late teens or twenties. The V and J genes are TRBV27 and TRBJ1-4; perhaps TRBD1 as D (6 bases). CDR3 in DNA: TGTGCCAGCAGTCCTCGGACAGACGGTGAAAAACTGTTTTTT. As protein: CASSPRTDGEKLFF.